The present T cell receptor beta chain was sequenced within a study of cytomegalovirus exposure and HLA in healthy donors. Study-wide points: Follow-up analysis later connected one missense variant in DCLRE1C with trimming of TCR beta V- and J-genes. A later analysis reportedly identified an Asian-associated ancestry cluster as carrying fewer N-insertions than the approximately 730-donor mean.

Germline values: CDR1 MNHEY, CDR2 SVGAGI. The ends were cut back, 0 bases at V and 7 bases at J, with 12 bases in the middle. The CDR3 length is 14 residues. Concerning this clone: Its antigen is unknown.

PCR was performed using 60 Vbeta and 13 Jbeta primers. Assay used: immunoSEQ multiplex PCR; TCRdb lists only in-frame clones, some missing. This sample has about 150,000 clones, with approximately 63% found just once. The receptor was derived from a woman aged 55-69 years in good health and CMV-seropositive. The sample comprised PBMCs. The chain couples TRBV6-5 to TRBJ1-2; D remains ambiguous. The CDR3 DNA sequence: TGTGCCAGCAGTTACTCGGCGAGACACTCTGGCTACACCTTC. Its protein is CASSYSARHSGYTF.